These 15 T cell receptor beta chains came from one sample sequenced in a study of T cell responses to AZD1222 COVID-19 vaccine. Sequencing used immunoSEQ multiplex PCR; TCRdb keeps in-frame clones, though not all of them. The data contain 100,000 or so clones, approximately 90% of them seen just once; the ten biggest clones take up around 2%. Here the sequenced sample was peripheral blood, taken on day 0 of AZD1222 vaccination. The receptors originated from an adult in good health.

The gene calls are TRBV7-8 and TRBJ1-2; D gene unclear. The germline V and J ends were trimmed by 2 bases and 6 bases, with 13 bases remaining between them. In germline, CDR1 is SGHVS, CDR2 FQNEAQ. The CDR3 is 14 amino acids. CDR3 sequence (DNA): TGTGCCAGCAGCTTATGGGCAGAGCTGGATGGCTACACCTTC. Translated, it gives CASSLWAELDGYTF.

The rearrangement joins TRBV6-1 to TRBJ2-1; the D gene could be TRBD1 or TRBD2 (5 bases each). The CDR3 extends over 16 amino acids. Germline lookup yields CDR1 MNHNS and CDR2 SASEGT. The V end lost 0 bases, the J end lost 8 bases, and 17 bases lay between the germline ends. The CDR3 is CASSEARDLLTHEQFF. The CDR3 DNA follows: TGTGCCAGCAGTGAAGCTAGGGACCTCTTAACCCATGAGCAGTTCTTC.

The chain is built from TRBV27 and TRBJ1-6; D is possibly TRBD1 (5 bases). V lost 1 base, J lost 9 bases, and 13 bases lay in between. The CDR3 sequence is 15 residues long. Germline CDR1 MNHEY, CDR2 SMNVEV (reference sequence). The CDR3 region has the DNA TGTGCCAGCAGTTTATTAGGGACCGGGGTTTCACCCCTCCACTTT. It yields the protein CASSLLGTGVSPLHF.

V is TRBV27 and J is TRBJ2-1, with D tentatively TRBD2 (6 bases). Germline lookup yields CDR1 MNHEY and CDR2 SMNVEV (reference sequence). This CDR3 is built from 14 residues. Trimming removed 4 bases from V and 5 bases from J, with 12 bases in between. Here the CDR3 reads CASSSLGGDNEQFF. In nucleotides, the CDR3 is TGTGCCAGCAGTTCCCTCGGAGGGGACAATGAGCAGTTCTTC.

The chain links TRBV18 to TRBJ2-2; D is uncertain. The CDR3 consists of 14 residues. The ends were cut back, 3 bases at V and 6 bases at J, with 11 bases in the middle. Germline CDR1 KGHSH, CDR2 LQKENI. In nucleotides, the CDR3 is TGTGCCAGCTCACCCCCGAGCCGGGCCGGGGAGCTGTTTTTT. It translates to CASSPPSRAGELFF.

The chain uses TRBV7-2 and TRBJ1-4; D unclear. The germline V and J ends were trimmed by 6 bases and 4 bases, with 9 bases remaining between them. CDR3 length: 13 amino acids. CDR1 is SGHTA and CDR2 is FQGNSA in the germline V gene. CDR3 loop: CASRADYNEKLFF. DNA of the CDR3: TGTGCCAGCAGAGCCGATTATAATGAAAAACTGTTTTTT.

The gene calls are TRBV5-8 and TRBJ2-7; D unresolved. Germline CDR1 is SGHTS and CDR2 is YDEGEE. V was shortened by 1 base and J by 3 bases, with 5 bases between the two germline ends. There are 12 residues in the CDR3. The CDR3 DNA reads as TGTGCCAGCAGCTTGTCTCTCTACGAGCAGTACTTC. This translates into CASSLSLYEQYF.

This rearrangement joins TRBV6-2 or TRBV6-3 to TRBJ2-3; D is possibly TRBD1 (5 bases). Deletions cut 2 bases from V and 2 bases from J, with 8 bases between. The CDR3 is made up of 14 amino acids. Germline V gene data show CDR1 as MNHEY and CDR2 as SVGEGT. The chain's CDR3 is CASSYQGLTDTQYF. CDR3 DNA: TGTGCCAGCAGTTACCAGGGTCTCACAGATACGCAGTATTTT.

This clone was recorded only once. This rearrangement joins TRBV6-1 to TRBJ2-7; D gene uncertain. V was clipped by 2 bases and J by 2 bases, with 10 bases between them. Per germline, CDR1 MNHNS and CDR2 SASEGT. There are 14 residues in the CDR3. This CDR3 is CASSEPDGPYEQYF. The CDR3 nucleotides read TGTGCCAGCAGTGAACCGGACGGACCCTACGAGCAGTACTTC.

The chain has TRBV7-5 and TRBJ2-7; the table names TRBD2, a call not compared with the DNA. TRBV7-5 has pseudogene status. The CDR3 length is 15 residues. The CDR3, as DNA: TGTGCCAGAAGCACGTCAGCGGGAGGGAAAAGCGAGCAGTACTTC. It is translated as CARSTSAGGKSEQYF.

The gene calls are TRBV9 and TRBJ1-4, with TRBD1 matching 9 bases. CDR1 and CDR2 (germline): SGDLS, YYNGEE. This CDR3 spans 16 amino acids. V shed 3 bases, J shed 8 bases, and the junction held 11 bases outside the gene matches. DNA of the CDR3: TGTGCCAGCAGCGAAGGGGGGACAGGGACGAACGAAAAACTGTTTTTT. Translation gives CASSEGGTGTNEKLFF.

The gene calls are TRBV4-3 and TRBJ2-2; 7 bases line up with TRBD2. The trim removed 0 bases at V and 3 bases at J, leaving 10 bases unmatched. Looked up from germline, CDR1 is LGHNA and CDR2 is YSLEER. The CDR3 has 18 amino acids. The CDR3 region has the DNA TGCGCCAGCAGCCAAGATTGGGGCGGCGGGAGAGACACCGGGGAGCTGTTTTTT. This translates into CASSQDWGGGRDTGELFF.

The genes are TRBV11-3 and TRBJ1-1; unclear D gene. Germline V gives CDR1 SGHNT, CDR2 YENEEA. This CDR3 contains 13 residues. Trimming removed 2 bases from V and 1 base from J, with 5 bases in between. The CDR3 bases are TGTGCCAGCAGCTTACGGGAGAACACTGAAGCTTTCTTT. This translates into CASSLRENTEAFF.

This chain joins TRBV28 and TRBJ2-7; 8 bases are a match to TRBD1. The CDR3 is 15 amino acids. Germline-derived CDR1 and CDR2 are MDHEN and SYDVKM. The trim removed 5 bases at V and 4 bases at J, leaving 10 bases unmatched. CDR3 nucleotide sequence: TGTGCCAGCAGTCCTGGCGGGACAGGTAGTTACGAGCAGTACTTC. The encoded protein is CASSPGGTGSYEQYF.

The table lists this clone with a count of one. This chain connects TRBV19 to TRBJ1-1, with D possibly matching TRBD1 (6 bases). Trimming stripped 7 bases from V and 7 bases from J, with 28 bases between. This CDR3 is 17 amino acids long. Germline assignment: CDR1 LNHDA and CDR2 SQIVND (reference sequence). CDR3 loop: CASTRHRESTRRVEAFF. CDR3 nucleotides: TGTGCCAGTACCCGTCACAGGGAATCGACGAGGAGGGTTGAAGCTTTCTTT.